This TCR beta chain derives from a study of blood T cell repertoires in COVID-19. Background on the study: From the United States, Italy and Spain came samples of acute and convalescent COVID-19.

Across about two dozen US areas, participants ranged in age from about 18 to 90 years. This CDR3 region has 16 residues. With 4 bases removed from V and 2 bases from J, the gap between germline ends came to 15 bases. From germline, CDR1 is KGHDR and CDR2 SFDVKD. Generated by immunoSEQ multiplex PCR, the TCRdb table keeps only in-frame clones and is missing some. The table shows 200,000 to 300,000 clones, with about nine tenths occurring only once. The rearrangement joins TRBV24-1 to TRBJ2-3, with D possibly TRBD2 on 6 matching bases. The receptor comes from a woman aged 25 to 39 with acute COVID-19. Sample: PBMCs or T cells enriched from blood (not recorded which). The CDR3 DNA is TGTGCCACCAGTGACCCCCTGCGGGGAGACACAGATACGCAGTATTTT. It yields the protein CATSDPLRGDTDTQYF.